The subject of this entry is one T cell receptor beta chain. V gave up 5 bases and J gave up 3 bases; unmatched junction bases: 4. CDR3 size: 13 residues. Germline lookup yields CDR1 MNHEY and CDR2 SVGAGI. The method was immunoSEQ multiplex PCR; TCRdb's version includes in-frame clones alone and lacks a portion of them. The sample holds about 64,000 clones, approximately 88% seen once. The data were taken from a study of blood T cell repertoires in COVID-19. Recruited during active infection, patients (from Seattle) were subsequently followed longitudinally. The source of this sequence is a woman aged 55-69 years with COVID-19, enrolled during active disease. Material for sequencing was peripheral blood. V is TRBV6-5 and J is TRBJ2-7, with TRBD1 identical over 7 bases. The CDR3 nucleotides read TGTGCCAGCAGTACGACAGGGCTCTACGAGCAGTACTTC. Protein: CASSTTGLYEQYF.